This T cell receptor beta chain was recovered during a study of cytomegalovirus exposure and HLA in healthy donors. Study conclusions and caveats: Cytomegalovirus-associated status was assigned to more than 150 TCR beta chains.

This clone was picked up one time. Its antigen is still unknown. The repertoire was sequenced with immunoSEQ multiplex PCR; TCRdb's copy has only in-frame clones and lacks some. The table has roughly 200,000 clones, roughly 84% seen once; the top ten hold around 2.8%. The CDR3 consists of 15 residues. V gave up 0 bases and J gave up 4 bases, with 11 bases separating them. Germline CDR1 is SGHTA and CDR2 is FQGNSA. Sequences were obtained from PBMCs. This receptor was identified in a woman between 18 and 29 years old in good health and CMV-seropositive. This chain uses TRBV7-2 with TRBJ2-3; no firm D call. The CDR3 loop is CASSLAAPPADTQYF. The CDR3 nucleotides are TGTGCCAGCAGCTTAGCGGCCCCACCCGCAGATACGCAGTATTTT. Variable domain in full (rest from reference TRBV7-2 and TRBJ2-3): GAGVSQSPSNKVTEKGKDVELRCDPISGHTALYWYRQSLGQGLEFLIYFQGNSAPDKSGLPSDRFSAERTGGSVSTLTIQRTQQEDSAVYLCASSLAAPPADTQYFGPGTRLTVL.